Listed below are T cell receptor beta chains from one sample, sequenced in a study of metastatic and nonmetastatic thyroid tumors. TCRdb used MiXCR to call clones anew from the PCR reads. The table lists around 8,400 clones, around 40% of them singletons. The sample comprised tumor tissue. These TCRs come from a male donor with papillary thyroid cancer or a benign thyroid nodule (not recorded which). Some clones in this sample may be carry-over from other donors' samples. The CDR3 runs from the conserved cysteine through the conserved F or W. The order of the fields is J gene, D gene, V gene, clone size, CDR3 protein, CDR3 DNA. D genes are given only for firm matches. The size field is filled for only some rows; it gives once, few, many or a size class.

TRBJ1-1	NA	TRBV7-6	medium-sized	CASSLMNTEAFF	TGTGCCAGCAGCCTAATGAACACTGAAGCTTTCTTT
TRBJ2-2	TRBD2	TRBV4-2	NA	CASSQEGTSAGELFF	TGTGCCAGCAGCCAAGAAGGGACTAGCGCCGGGGAGCTGTTTTTT
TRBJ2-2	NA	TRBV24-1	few	CATSDVSGHRTGGLFF	TGTGCCACCAGTGATGTATCGGGACATAGAACCGGGGGGCTGTTTTTT
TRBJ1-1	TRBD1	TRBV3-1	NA	CASSRTTGRGNTEAFF	TGTGCCAGCAGCCGAACGACAGGGCGAGGGAACACTGAAGCTTTCTTT
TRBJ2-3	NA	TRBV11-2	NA	CAISLGPSWIAADTQYF	TGTGCCATCAGCTTAGGTCCTAGCTGGATTGCTGCAGATACGCAGTATTTT
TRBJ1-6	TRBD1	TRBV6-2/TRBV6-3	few	CASGPGTGVSPLHF	TGTGCCAGCGGACCCGGGACAGGAGTTTCACCCCTCCACTTT
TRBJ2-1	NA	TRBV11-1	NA	CASSLGASWDYNEQFF	TGTGCCAGCAGCTTAGGGGCATCATGGGACTACAATGAGCAGTTCTTC
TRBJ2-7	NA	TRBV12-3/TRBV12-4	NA	CASIGGSHEEQYF	TGTGCCAGCATTGGAGGTTCCCATGAAGAGCAGTACTTC
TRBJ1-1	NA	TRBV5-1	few	CASSRSSGWGTEAFF	TGCGCCAGCAGCCGAAGCTCAGGGTGGGGCACTGAAGCTTTCTTT
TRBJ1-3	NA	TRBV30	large	CAWSVGGGNTIYF	TGTGCCTGGAGTGTCGGCGGTGGAAACACCATATATTTT
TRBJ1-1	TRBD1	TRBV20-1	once	CSAPGGSDTEAFF	TGCAGTGCTCCAGGGGGTAGTGACACTGAAGCTTTCTTT
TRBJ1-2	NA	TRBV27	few	CASSFIGRTANYGYTF	TGTGCCAGCAGTTTTATAGGCCGGACAGCTAACTATGGCTACACCTTC
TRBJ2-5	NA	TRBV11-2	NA	CASSLDGGGPQQTQYF	TGTGCAAGCAGCTTAGATGGTGGGGGTCCTCAACAGACCCAGTACTTC
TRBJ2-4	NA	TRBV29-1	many	CSVEGQGMGIQYF	TGCAGCGTTGAAGGGCAGGGTATGGGCATTCAGTACTTC
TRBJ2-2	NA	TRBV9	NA	CASSHSTGELFF	TGTGCCAGCAGTCACAGCACCGGGGAGCTGTTTTTT
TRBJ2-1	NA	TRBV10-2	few	CASSGADEQFF	TGCGCCAGCAGTGGAGCGGATGAGCAGTTCTTC
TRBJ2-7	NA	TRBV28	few	CASGRGPRDTYEQYF	TGTGCCAGCGGTCGGGGTCCCCGGGACACCTACGAGCAGTACTTC
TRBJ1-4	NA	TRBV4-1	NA	CASSQAPTDLRFF	TGCGCCAGCAGCCAAGCTCCGACAGACCTGAGGTTTTTT
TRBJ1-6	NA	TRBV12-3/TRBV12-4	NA	CASRGRGNSPLHF	TGTGCCAGCAGAGGCAGGGGAAATTCACCCCTCCACTTT
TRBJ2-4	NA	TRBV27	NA	CASSLIAGEGGNIQYF	TGTGCCAGCAGTTTAATCGCGGGGGAGGGGGGAAACATTCAGTACTTC
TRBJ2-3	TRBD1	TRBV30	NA	CAWYPLRQGRTDTQYF	TGTGCCTGGTATCCCCTGCGACAGGGACGCACAGATACGCAGTATTTT
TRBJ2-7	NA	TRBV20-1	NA	CSARDHLSQASYEQYF	TGCAGTGCTAGAGATCACTTATCACAGGCCTCCTACGAGCAGTACTTC
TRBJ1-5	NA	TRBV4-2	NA	CASSQDVNQPQHF	TGTGCCAGCAGCCAAGACGTAAATCAGCCCCAGCATTTT
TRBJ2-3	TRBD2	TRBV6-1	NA	CASLLAGGLDTQYF	TGTGCCAGCCTTCTAGCGGGGGGGCTAGATACGCAGTATTTT
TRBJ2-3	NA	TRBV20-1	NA	CSARRGGTSTDTQYF	TGCAGTGCTAGGAGGGGCGGAACTAGCACAGATACGCAGTATTTT
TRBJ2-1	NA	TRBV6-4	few	CASSDSVGQGKDEQFF	TGTGCCAGCAGTGACTCAGTGGGGCAGGGGAAGGATGAGCAGTTCTTC
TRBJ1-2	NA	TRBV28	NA	CASSGGWIYGYTF	TGTGCCAGCAGTGGGGGGTGGATCTATGGCTACACCTTC
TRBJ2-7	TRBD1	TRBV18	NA	CASSPGQGNEQYF	TGTGCCAGCTCACCTGGACAGGGTAACGAGCAGTACTTC
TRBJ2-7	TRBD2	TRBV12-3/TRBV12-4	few	CASNAGGESYEQYF	TGTGCCAGCAATGCCGGGGGGGAGTCCTACGAGCAGTACTTC
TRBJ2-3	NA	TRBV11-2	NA	CASSFEFVGNTQYF	TGTGCCAGCAGCTTCGAATTCGTGGGCAATACGCAGTATTTT
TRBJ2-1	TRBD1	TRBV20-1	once	CSARADRDYNEQFF	TGCAGTGCTAGAGCGGACAGGGACTACAATGAGCAGTTCTTC
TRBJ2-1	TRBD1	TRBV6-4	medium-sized	CASSDSGGQGKDEQFF	TGTGCCAGCAGTGACTCAGGGGGACAGGGGAAGGATGAGCAGTTCTTC
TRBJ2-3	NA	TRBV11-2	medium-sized	CASSYATDTQYF	TGTGCCAGCAGCTACGCCACAGATACGCAGTATTTT
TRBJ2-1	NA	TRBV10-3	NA	CAIRESGNYNEQFF	TGTGCCATCAGGGAAAGCGGTAACTACAACGAGCAGTTCTTC
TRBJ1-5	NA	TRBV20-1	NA	CSARRGSSNQPQHF	TGCAGTGCTAGACGGGGGAGTAGCAATCAGCCCCAGCATTTT
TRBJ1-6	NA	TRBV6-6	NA	CASSSLSNSPLHF	TGTGCCAGCAGTTCTCTGTCAAATTCACCCCTCCACTTT
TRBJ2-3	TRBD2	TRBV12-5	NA	CASGSTSGGKHTQYF	TGTGCTAGTGGTTCCACTAGCGGGGGGAAGCATACGCAGTATTTT
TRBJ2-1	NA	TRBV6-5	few	CASSSRARGIHNEQFF	TGTGCCAGCAGTTCTCGGGCTAGGGGTATCCACAATGAGCAGTTCTTC
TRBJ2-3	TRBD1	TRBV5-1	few	CASSLGQGDIYTQYF	TGCGCCAGCAGTTTGGGACAGGGGGATATATATACGCAGTATTTT
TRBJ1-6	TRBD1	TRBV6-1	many	CASRDRENSPLHF	TGTGCCAGCAGGGACAGGGAAAATTCACCCCTCCACTTT
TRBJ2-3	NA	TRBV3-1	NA	CASSQKIWDITTDTQYF	TGTGCCAGCAGCCAAAAGATCTGGGACATCACTACAGATACGCAGTATTTT
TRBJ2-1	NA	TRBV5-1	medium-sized	CASSNYNEQFF	TGCGCCAGCAGCAACTACAATGAGCAGTTCTTC
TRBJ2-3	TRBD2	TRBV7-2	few	CASSLGLAGGRSTDTQYF	TGTGCCAGCAGCTTAGGGCTAGCGGGAGGGCGGAGCACAGATACGCAGTATTTT
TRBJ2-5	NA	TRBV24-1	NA	CATSDPLIRQETQYF	TGTGCCACCAGTGACCCACTTATCCGTCAAGAGACCCAGTACTTC
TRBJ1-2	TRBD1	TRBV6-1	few	CASRERQGRYGYTF	TGTGCCAGCAGGGAAAGACAGGGCCGCTATGGCTACACCTTC
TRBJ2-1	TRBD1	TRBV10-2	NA	CASSEDRGHINEQFF	TGCGCCAGCAGTGAGGACAGGGGGCATATCAATGAGCAGTTCTTC
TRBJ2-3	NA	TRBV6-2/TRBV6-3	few	CASTPLRGSKSTQYF	TGTGCCAGCACCCCCCTGAGGGGTTCTAAGAGTACGCAGTATTTT
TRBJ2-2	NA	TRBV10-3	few	CAISPLSGSNTGELFF	TGTGCCATCAGCCCTCTTAGCGGATCGAACACCGGGGAGCTGTTTTTT
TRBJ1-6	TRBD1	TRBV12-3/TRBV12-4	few	CASSPGTGGGSPLHF	TGTGCCAGCAGTCCCGGGACAGGGGGTGGTTCACCCCTCCACTTT
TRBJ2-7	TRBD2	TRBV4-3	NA	CASSQDRLAGVREQYF	TGCGCCAGCAGCCAAGATCGACTAGCGGGAGTGCGTGAGCAGTACTTC
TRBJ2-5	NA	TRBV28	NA	CASSLLSNQETQYF	TGTGCCAGCAGTTTACTGTCTAACCAAGAGACCCAGTACTTC
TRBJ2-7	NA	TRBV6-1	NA	CASNPTPIQGINEQYF	TGTGCCAGCAATCCCACCCCAATCCAGGGGATCAACGAGCAGTACTTC
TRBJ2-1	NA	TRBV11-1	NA	CASSLGGGASGGNEQFF	TGTGCCAGCAGCTTAGGAGGGGGGGCTAGCGGAGGCAATGAGCAGTTCTTC
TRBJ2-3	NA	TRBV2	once	CASSSGTDMQYF	TGTGCCAGCAGTAGCGGCACAGATATGCAGTATTTT
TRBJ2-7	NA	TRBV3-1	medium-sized	CASSQGKWEAPHEQYF	TGTGCCAGCAGCCAAGGGAAGTGGGAGGCCCCCCACGAGCAGTACTTC
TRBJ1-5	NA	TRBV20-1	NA	CSAQDSQRASNQPQHF	TGCAGTGCCCAGGACAGCCAACGGGCGAGCAATCAGCCCCAGCATTTT
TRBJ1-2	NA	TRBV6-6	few	CASSYSVSGVNYGYTF	TGTGCCAGCAGTTACTCGGTGTCAGGTGTTAACTATGGCTACACCTTC